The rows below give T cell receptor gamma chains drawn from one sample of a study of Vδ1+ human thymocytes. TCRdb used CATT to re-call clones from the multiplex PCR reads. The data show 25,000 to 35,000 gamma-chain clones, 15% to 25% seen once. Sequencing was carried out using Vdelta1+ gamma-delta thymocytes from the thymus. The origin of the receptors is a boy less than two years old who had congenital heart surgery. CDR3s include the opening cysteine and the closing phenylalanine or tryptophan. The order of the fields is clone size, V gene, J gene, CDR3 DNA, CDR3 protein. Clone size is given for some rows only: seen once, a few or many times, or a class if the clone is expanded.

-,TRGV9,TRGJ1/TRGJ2,TGTGCCTTGTGGGAGGCCCAACCTAAGAAACTCTTT,CALWEAQPKKLF
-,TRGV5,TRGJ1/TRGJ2,TGTGCCACCTGGGACCATATGTATTATAAGAAACTCTTT,CATWDHMYYKKLF
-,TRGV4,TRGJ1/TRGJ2,TGTGCCACCTGGGATGGCCCCAATTGGGGTTATAAGAAACTCTTT,CATWDGPNWGYKKLF
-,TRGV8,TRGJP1,TGTGCCACCTGGGACCCGGATACCACTGGTTGGTTCAAGATATTT,CATWDPDTTGWFKIF
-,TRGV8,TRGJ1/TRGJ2,TGTGCCACCTGGGTGTCGAATTATTATAAGAAACTCTTT,CATWVSNYYKKLF
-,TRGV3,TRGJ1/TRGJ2,TGTGCCACCTGGGACAGGTTCGCGAAATATTATAAGAAACTCTTT,CATWDRFAKYYKKLF
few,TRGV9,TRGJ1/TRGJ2,TGTGCCTTGTGGGAGCCTTTTTATTATAAGAAACTCTTT,CALWEPFYYKKLF
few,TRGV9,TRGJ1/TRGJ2,TGTGCCTTGTGGGAGGTGGATGATGATTATAAGAAACTCTTT,CALWEVDDDYKKLF
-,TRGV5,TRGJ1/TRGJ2,TGTGCCACCTGGGACTCGGGTTATAAGAAACTCTTT,CATWDSGYKKLF
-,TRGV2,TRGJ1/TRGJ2,TGTGCCACCTGGGACGGTTTATTTTATTATAAGAAACTCTTT,CATWDGLFYYKKLF
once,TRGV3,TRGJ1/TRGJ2,TGTGCCACCTGGGACAGGCGAGGGGTGGAATATAAGAAACTCTTT,CATWDRRGVEYKKLF